The clone carrying this TCR beta chain has just a few counts. The antigen is undetermined. The data were taken from a study of T cell repertoires in cytomegalovirus infection. Study-level information: CMV epitopes in the study were HLA-C-restricted (recently identified) and HLA-B-restricted (well studied). From public TCR beta signatures came an indication of both CMV infection and matching HLA type.

TCRdb re-called the reads through MiXCR, storing one row per CDR3 protein. Of roughly 170,000 distinct CDR3 sequences listed, approximately 21% are singletons. Germline V gene lookup returns CDR1 SGHVS and CDR2 FQNEAQ. Trimming cost V 4 bases and J 8 bases; bases outside gene matches: 7. This CDR3 region has 15 residues. General study results and limits: Identification of carriers of CMV plus the relevant HLA was achieved through cumulative public TCR beta family frequency. The ex vivo response was dominated by HLA-C-restricted CMV-specific TCR beta clonotypes.

J is TRBJ2-1 and V is TRBV7-8; 11 nucleotides match TRBD2. The specimen comprised CD8+ T cells from cultured PBMCs, sampled from culture after CMV antigen stimulation. The sequence derives from a human donor in good health (CMV status not recorded). Some clones in this sample may be carry-over from other donors' samples. CDR3 residues: CASSSPSGGQDEQFF. For the CDR3, the DNA is TGTGCCAGCAGCTCGCCTAGCGGGGGGCAGGATGAGCAGTTCTTC.